This passage covers 30 T cell receptor beta chains from one sample sequenced in a study of shared clonotypes between healthy human individuals. Positive CCR7 selection of CD45RO-negative cells yielded the naive CD8 cells, and terminally differentiated effector memory CD45RA+ cells were excluded. The assay was immunoSEQ multiplex PCR, and TCRdb's table has in-frame clones only and misses some. The sample yields nearly 2 million clones, just under 95% seen once. The sample consisted of naive CD8+ T cells sorted from blood. The receptors derive from a man younger than 30 in good health.

V and J are TRBV4-1 and TRBJ1-1, with D perhaps matching TRBD1 (5 bases). This CDR3 spans 14 amino acids. Trimming took 4 bases from V and 2 from J, leaving 11 bases between them. The germline gives CDR1 MGHRA, CDR2 YSYEKL. In DNA, the CDR3 is TGCGCCAGCAGCCCCCTTAGGGGAAACACTGAAGCTTTCTTT. Translated, it gives CASSPLRGNTEAFF.

CDR3 amino acids: CATSRGQGAYNEQFF. Written as DNA, the CDR3 is TGTGCCACCAGCAGAGGGCAGGGCGCCTACAATGAGCAGTTCTTC. The chain recombines TRBV15 with TRBJ2-1; the D gene is possibly TRBD1 (5 bases). The CDR3 length is 15 residues. Trimming removed 1 base at V and 2 bases at J, with 9 bases between. In germline, CDR1 is LNHNV, CDR2 YYDKDF (reference sequence).

With respect to this clone: Other DNA sequences in the same sample also yield this CDR3. The chain uses TRBV7-9 and TRBJ1-1; D perhaps matches TRBD1 (5 bases). V shed 5 bases and J shed 1 base, with 8 bases lying between them. This CDR3 has 13 residues. CDR1 and CDR2 (germline): SEHNR, FQNEAQ (reference sequence). CDR3 sequence (DNA): TGTGCCAGCAGCCTAGGGGAGAACACTGAAGCTTTCTTT. Residues: CASSLGENTEAFF.

This chain links TRBV27 with TRBJ2-7; D is ambiguous. V lost 2 bases to trimming and J lost 1 base, with 6 bases between them. This CDR3 has 13 amino acids. Per germline, CDR1 MNHEY and CDR2 SMNVEV (reference sequence). This chain's CDR3 is CASSLIQSYEQYF. DNA for the CDR3: TGTGCCAGCAGTTTAATACAGTCCTACGAGCAGTACTTC.

This chain uses TRBV19 with TRBJ1-4, with unresolved D. CDR1 is LNHDA and CDR2 is SQIVND in the germline V gene (reference sequence). Trimming left V 4 bases short and J 0 bases short, with 3 bases between. The CDR3 covers 13 residues. In DNA form, the CDR3 reads TGTGCCAGTAGTAGTGCAACTAATGAAAAACTGTTTTTT. It specifies CASSSATNEKLFF.

In the case of this clone: Other nucleotide sequences in the sample specify the same CDR3. This chain connects TRBV27 to TRBJ2-1; D is unresolved. There are 13 residues in the CDR3. Trimming took 4 bases from V and 0 from J, leaving 4 bases between them. Germline V CDR1 and CDR2: MNHEY, SMNVEV (reference sequence). CDR3 coding DNA: TGTGCCAGCAGTTCGACCTCCTACAATGAGCAGTTCTTC. Amino acid sequence: CASSSTSYNEQFF.

V usage is TRBV29-1 and J usage is TRBJ1-2, with 11 bases identical to TRBD1. Germline V gives CDR1 SQVTM, CDR2 ANQGSEA. The CDR3 spans 14 residues. V lost 5 bases, J lost 6 bases, and 8 bases stayed unmatched. CDR3 in DNA: TGCAGCGTTCCCCCCGGGACAGGGGGTGATGGCTACACCTTC. This encodes CSVPPGTGGDGYTF.

The rearrangement uses TRBV29-1 and TRBJ1-2, with 8 bases identical to TRBD1. Germline V lookup: CDR1 SQVTM, CDR2 ANQGSEA. The CDR3 extends over 12 amino acids. Trimming at V came to 8 bases and at J to 5 bases, leaving 7 bases not matched to a gene. This CDR3 reads CSFEGTGYGYTF. In DNA form, the CDR3 reads TGCAGCTTCGAAGGGACAGGTTATGGCTACACCTTC.

V and J are TRBV6-1 and TRBJ1-3; TRBD1 matches 8 bases. Trimming cost V 4 bases and J 4 bases; bases outside gene matches: 3. The CDR3 covers 14 residues. The V gene's germline CDR1 is MNHNS and CDR2 SASEGT. CDR3 sequence reads: CASSVQGGGNTIYF. Written as DNA, the CDR3 is TGTGCCAGCAGTGTACAGGGGGGAGGAAACACCATATATTTT.

This chain connects TRBV5-6 to TRBJ1-1; the D gene is possibly TRBD1 (5 bases). Germline lookup yields CDR1 SGHDT and CDR2 YYEEEE. Trimming took off 5 bases at V and 1 base at J, with 12 bases between the two ends. The CDR3 runs 14 residues. CDR3 DNA sequence: TGTGCCAGCAGTACATCAGACAGGAACACTGAAGCTTTCTTT. Protein sequence: CASSTSDRNTEAFF.

The chain uses TRBV7-9 and TRBJ2-1; a weak D match, TRBD2 (5 bases). V was shortened by 3 bases and J by 7 bases, with 13 bases between the two germline ends. Germline values: CDR1 SEHNR, CDR2 FQNEAQ (reference sequence). The CDR3 is 14 amino acids. DNA for the CDR3: TGTGCCAGCAGCTTTAGCGTTTCTACGAATGAGCAGTTCTTC. This gives the protein CASSFSVSTNEQFF.

The V call is TRBV16, the J call TRBJ2-5; D may be TRBD1 (6 bases). Germline CDR1 and CDR2: KGHSY and FQNENV. The V gene lost 3 bases and the J gene lost 5 bases, with 16 bases spanning the gap. The CDR3 contains 15 residues. Here the CDR3 DNA reads TGTGCCAGCAGCCATATTGGGGGCGAGAAGGAGACCCAGTACTTC. This codes for CASSHIGGEKETQYF.

This rearrangement joins TRBV7-9 to TRBJ2-7, with D possibly matching TRBD2 (6 bases). Trimming left V 5 bases short and J 5 bases short, with 13 bases between. The CDR3 spans 13 residues. In germline, CDR1 is SEHNR, CDR2 FQNEAQ (reference sequence). The CDR3 coding sequence is TGTGCCAGCAGCGAGGGACTCGGGGACGAGCAGTACTTC. Translating gives CASSEGLGDEQYF.

This chain links TRBV5-4 with TRBJ2-3; 7 nucleotides align to TRBD1. V lost 0 bases, J lost 2 bases, and 6 bases stayed unmatched. Per germline, CDR1 SGHNT and CDR2 YYREEE (reference sequence). The CDR3 consists of 16 residues. Here the CDR3 DNA reads TGTGCCAGCAGCTTGGCGGCAGGGGGATTCACAGATACGCAGTATTTT. It yields the protein CASSLAAGGFTDTQYF. Combining the CDR3 with reference TRBV5-4 and TRBJ2-3 gives the whole variable domain ETGVTQSPTHLIKTRGQQVTLRCSSQSGHNTVSWYQQALGQGPQFIFQYYREEENGRGNFPPRFSGLQFPNYSSELNVNALELDDSALYLCASSLAAGGFTDTQYFGPGTRLTVL.

This chain joins TRBV14 and TRBJ1-1; no clear D gene. V was trimmed by 0 bases and J by 1 base, leaving 21 bases between them. CDR3 length: 19 amino acids. Per the germline V gene, CDR1 is SGHDN and CDR2 is FVKESK. The CDR3 sequence: CASSQEEAVPPLSNTEAFF. The DNA for the CDR3 is TGTGCCAGCAGCCAAGAGGAGGCAGTCCCACCTCTATCGAACACTGAAGCTTTCTTT.

With respect to this clone: The sample has other DNA sequences that encode this CDR3 too. This rearrangement joins TRBV27 to TRBJ2-7; D is unresolved. CDR3 size: 13 residues. Germline CDR1 reads MNHEY; CDR2 reads SMNVEV (reference sequence). Trimming took 2 bases from V and 3 from J, leaving 8 bases between them. The DNA for the CDR3 is TGTGCCAGCAGTTTAGGCATCTACTACGAGCAGTACTTC. As protein: CASSLGIYYEQYF.

The genes are TRBV14 and TRBJ1-2, with a weak D call TRBD1 (6 bases). CDR1 and CDR2 (germline): SGHDN, FVKESK. There are 14 residues in the CDR3. The V gene lost 3 bases and the J gene lost 4 bases, with 12 bases spanning the gap. Here the CDR3 DNA reads TGTGCCAGCAGCCATCAGGGGCAGGGCTATGGCTACACCTTC. Translated: CASSHQGQGYGYTF.

The chain combines TRBV7-9 with TRBJ2-2; D is possibly TRBD1 (5 bases). V was cut by 1 base and J by 4 bases, with 10 bases left in between. CDR1 is SEHNR and CDR2 is FQNEAQ in the germline V gene (reference sequence). This CDR3 is 15 amino acids long. In DNA, the CDR3 is TGTGCCAGCAGCTTAGTTCAGGGTGGCACCGGGGAGCTGTTTTTT. Protein product: CASSLVQGGTGELFF.

This clone was observed a single time. V and J are TRBV7-8 and TRBJ2-7; no clear D gene. CDR3 length: 12 residues. V lost 6 bases to trimming and J lost 5 bases, with 11 bases between them. The germline CDR1 and CDR2 sequences are SGHVS and FQNEAQ. The CDR3 DNA reads as TGTGCCAGCAGTTACAACGAGGACGAGCAGTACTTC. Protein sequence: CASSYNEDEQYF.

The CDR3 sequence is CASSSGLEISYNEQFF. The CDR3, as DNA: TGTGCCAGCAGCTCGGGACTAGAGATTTCCTACAATGAGCAGTTCTTC. The chain uses TRBV11-2 and TRBJ2-1, with TRBD2 matching 8 bases. Trimming cost V 4 bases and J 1 base; bases outside gene matches: 6. The CDR3 extends over 16 amino acids. CDR1 SGHAT and CDR2 FQNNGV come from the germline V gene.

The chain uses TRBV18 and TRBJ2-3, with a weak D call TRBD1 (6 bases). This CDR3 spans 15 amino acids. From germline, CDR1 is KGHSH and CDR2 LQKENI. V lost 2 bases to trimming and J lost 5 bases, with 14 bases between them. CDR3 in amino acids: CASSPTSWTEDTQYF. In DNA, the CDR3 is TGTGCCAGCTCACCAACTTCCTGGACAGAAGATACGCAGTATTTT.

The V gene is TRBV7-9, the J gene TRBJ1-5; no reliable D call. The CDR3 has 13 residues. V was clipped by 3 bases and J by 5 bases, with 8 bases between them. Germline V gives CDR1 SEHNR, CDR2 FQNEAQ (reference sequence). The CDR3 protein is CASSFHGDQPQHF. The CDR3 DNA reads as TGTGCCAGCAGCTTCCATGGGGATCAGCCCCAGCATTTT.

V and J are TRBV6-6 and TRBJ1-5, with D uncertain. Germline values: CDR1 MNHNY, CDR2 SVGAGI (reference sequence). The length of the CDR3 is 14 residues. Trimming left V 4 bases short and J 5 bases short, with 12 bases between. CDR3 loop: CASSSLGGYQPQHF. For the CDR3, the DNA is TGTGCCAGCAGTTCCCTGGGAGGGTATCAGCCCCAGCATTTT.

The chain joins TRBV6-6 to TRBJ2-5; perhaps TRBD1 as D (6 bases). V lost 7 bases and J lost 5, with 17 bases in between. The CDR3 extends over 14 amino acids. Per the germline V gene, CDR1 is MNHNY and CDR2 is SVGAGI (reference sequence). In DNA form, the CDR3 reads TGTGCCAGCACCCGAACCACAGGGTTGGAGACCCAGTACTTC. Encoded protein: CASTRTTGLETQYF.

Points on this clone: The sample contains more than one DNA sequence encoding this CDR3. The chain joins TRBV28 to TRBJ2-7; TRBD1 agrees at 7 bases. The CDR3 has 14 amino acids. The ends lost 1 base at V and 4 bases at J; junction bases unmatched: 4. Germline V gene data show CDR1 as MDHEN and CDR2 as SYDVKM. CDR3 sequence reads: CASSLYRGAYEQYF. As DNA, the CDR3 is TGTGCCAGCAGTTTATACAGGGGTGCATACGAGCAGTACTTC.

The genes are TRBV7-9 and TRBJ2-7; the match to TRBD1 covers 8 bases. V was pared by 5 bases and J by 3 bases, with 9 bases of the junction left unmatched. CDR1 is SEHNR and CDR2 is FQNEAQ in the germline V gene (reference sequence). This CDR3 is 15 amino acids long. The CDR3 DNA reads as TGTGCCAGCAGCCCCGGACAGGGTCCCCTCTACGAGCAGTACTTC. The encoded protein is CASSPGQGPLYEQYF.

In the case of this clone: Different DNA sequences within this sample yield the same CDR3. The rearrangement uses TRBV6-5 and TRBJ2-5, with no clear D. V lost 0 bases, J lost 5 bases, and 7 bases lay in between. Per germline, CDR1 MNHEY and CDR2 SVGAGI. The CDR3 loop spans 13 amino acids. The DNA of the CDR3 is TGTGCCAGCAGTTACTCGGAGCAGGAGACCCAGTACTTC. It encodes CASSYSEQETQYF.

The chain recombines TRBV4-2 with TRBJ1-1; D is undetermined. This CDR3 spans 12 amino acids. Per the germline V gene, CDR1 is LGHNA and CDR2 is YNFKEQ. The V end lost 2 bases, the J end lost 7 bases, and 8 bases lay between the germline ends. CDR3 sequence (DNA): TGTGCCAGCAGCCAATCCGCCAGTGAAGCTTTCTTT. Translation: CASSQSASEAFF.

This chain connects TRBV27 to TRBJ2-2, with 9 bases matching TRBD2. This CDR3 has 14 residues. CDR1 and CDR2 (germline): MNHEY, SMNVEV (reference sequence). With 7 bases clipped from V and 4 bases from J, the junction kept 4 bases outside the gene matches. The CDR3 spells CASTTSGGTGELFF. The CDR3 DNA sequence: TGTGCCAGCACGACTAGCGGCGGCACCGGGGAGCTGTTTTTT.

The rearrangement uses TRBV7-6 and TRBJ1-3; D unclear. Germline CDR1 SGHVS, CDR2 FNYEAQ. The CDR3 sequence is 14 residues long. Between the trimmed V and J ends, which lost 2 bases and 3 bases, there was a span of 8 bases. The CDR3 loop is CASSLPGIGNTIYF. CDR3 nucleotide sequence: TGTGCCAGCAGCTTACCTGGGATTGGAAACACCATATATTTT.